The 11 T cell receptor beta chains reported below all come from one sample, sequenced in a study of blood T cell repertoires in COVID-19. Clones were sequenced by immunoSEQ multiplex PCR, and TCRdb holds only the in-frame ones, with some missing. The data contain roughly 140,000 clones, over 70% of them seen just once; the ten biggest clones take up 1.7%. The sequencing input was peripheral blood. These TCRs come from a woman between 45 and 65 years old with acute or convalescent COVID-19.

The chain is built from TRBV19 and TRBJ2-7; TRBD2 aligns across 8 bases. Unmatched junction bases numbered 8, after V lost 5 bases and J lost 5 bases. The CDR3 has 14 amino acids. Germline lookup yields CDR1 LNHDA and CDR2 SQIVND (reference sequence). The CDR3 is CASSFLSGTHEQYF. CDR3 bases: TGTGCCAGTAGTTTTCTTAGCGGGACCCACGAGCAGTACTTC.

The chain uses TRBV6-5 and TRBJ1-2; no clear D. The V end lost 10 bases, the J end lost 4 bases, and 16 bases lay between the germline ends. Germline V gene lookup returns CDR1 MNHEY and CDR2 SVGAGI. This CDR3 is 13 amino acids long. CDR3 nucleotide sequence: TGTGCCACCCGAGAGGGAAACATCTATGGCTACACCTTC. It encodes CATREGNIYGYTF.

The chain has TRBV2 and TRBJ2-2, with TRBD1 identical over 8 bases. Germline V gives CDR1 SNHLY, CDR2 FYNNEI. This CDR3 region has 15 residues. Unmatched junction bases numbered 9, after V lost 7 bases and J lost 5 bases. The CDR3 sequence: CASTESDRVTGELFF. The CDR3 bases are TGTGCCAGCACCGAATCGGACAGGGTGACCGGGGAGCTGTTTTTT.

The rearrangement links TRBV3-1 (or the pseudogene TRBV3-2) to TRBJ1-5, with 8 bases fitting TRBD1. Trimming removed 4 bases from V and 6 bases from J; junction bases left unmatched: 5. Germline V gives CDR1 LGHDT, CDR2 YNNKEL (reference sequence). CDR3 size: 14 residues. The chain's CDR3 is CASSLGTGSQPQHF. CDR3 sequence (DNA): TGTGCCAGCAGCCTGGGGACAGGATCTCAGCCCCAGCATTTT.

This rearrangement joins TRBV28 to TRBJ1-2, with D perhaps matching TRBD1 (5 bases). This CDR3 has 10 amino acids. CDR1 is MDHEN and CDR2 is SYDVKM in the germline V gene. The V end lost 6 bases, the J end lost 7 bases, and 6 bases lay between the germline ends. CDR3 nucleotides: TGTGCCAGCAGCAGGGTTGGCTACACCTTC. This codes for CASSRVGYTF.

This clone was seen only a few times. The CDR3 spells CATSGGDTGYGYTF. The CDR3 nucleotides are TGTGCCACCAGCGGAGGAGACACCGGCTATGGCTACACCTTC. This chain joins TRBV15 and TRBJ1-2; D not certain. V lost 5 bases and J 4 bases, leaving 14 bases between the germline ends. Looked up from germline, CDR1 is LNHNV and CDR2 is YYDKDF (reference sequence). This CDR3 has 14 residues.

J is TRBJ1-2 and V is TRBV6-5, with 8 bases identical to TRBD1. CDR3 size: 14 residues. Trimming removed 6 bases from V and 4 bases from J; junction bases left unmatched: 7. CDR1 and CDR2 from the germline V gene are MNHEY and SVGAGI. The CDR3 sequence is CASSHRGSAYGYTF. DNA for the CDR3: TGTGCCAGCAGCCACAGGGGGTCCGCCTATGGCTACACCTTC.

This chain joins TRBV9 and TRBJ2-7; 7 nucleotides match TRBD1. Germline trimming cut 2 bases from V and 0 bases from J; bases unmatched to any gene: 5. The germline V gene has CDR1 SGDLS and CDR2 YYNGEE. This CDR3 has 15 residues. The CDR3 coding sequence is TGTGCCAGCAGCGTTGGGGACAGAAGCTCCTACGAGCAGTACTTC. It yields the protein CASSVGDRSSYEQYF.

V is TRBV28 and J is TRBJ1-5, with D perhaps TRBD1 (5 bases). V dropped 4 bases and J dropped 4 bases, with 11 bases sitting between them. CDR3 size: 14 residues. The V gene's germline CDR1 is MDHEN and CDR2 SYDVKM. The CDR3 protein is CASSSMTENQPQHF. CDR3 sequence (DNA): TGTGCCAGCAGTTCGATGACAGAGAATCAGCCCCAGCATTTT.

The V call is TRBV6-5, the J call TRBJ2-7; TRBD2 aligns across 10 bases. V lost 3 bases and J lost 2; bases outside the gene matches: 4. CDR3 size: 15 residues. CDR1 is MNHEY, CDR2 SVGAGI, per germline. The CDR3 DNA reads TGTGCCAGCAGTTATGGGAGCGGGGGGGCCTACGAGCAGTACTTC. It encodes CASSYGSGGAYEQYF.

This clone appeared a single time. The chain recombines TRBV11-3 with TRBJ2-3; D might be TRBD1 (6 bases). V lost 3 bases and J 3 bases, leaving 16 bases between the germline ends. There are 16 residues in the CDR3. Germline CDR1 and CDR2: SGHNT and YENEEA. The CDR3 loop is CASSFRGQRGTDTQYF. For the CDR3, the DNA is TGTGCCAGCAGCTTCCGCGGACAGAGAGGAACAGATACGCAGTATTTT.